The 16 T cell receptor beta chains reported below all come from one sample, sequenced in a study of radiation and T cells in renal cell carcinoma. TCRdb keeps only in-frame clones here, not all; method: immunoSEQ multiplex PCR. The data show about 150,000 clones, with 87% seen just once and approximately 12% held by the top ten. Regarding time point: blood 2 weeks post-SBRT. Sample treatment: 15 Gy SBRT to primary tumor, nephrectomy 4 weeks later. This sample comprised blood, obtained from a patient whose treatment included radiotherapy and nephrectomy. These receptors were obtained from a woman aged 45-65 years with renal cell carcinoma.

The V call is TRBV7-8, the J call TRBJ1-1; TRBD1 might be the D (5 bases). From germline, CDR1 is SGHVS and CDR2 FQNEAQ. CDR3 length: 17 amino acids. With 8 bases removed from V and 3 bases from J, the gap between germline ends came to 25 bases. CDR3 protein: CASSPPRDPQGDTEAFF. The CDR3 nucleotides read TGTGCCAGCTCCCCCCCCCGGGACCCTCAAGGGGACACTGAAGCTTTCTTT. Full variable domain (outside the CDR3, taken from reference TRBV7-8 and TRBJ1-1): GAGVSQSPRYKVAKRGQDVALRCDPISGHVSLFWYQQALGQGPEFLTYFQNEAQLDKSGLPSDRFFAERPEGSVSTLKIQRTQQEDSAVYLCASSPPRDPQGDTEAFFGQGTRLTVV.

This rearrangement joins TRBV7-2 to TRBJ2-7; 7 nucleotides line up with TRBD1. Trimming cost V 1 base and J 7 bases; bases outside gene matches: 10. The V gene's germline CDR1 is SGHTA and CDR2 FQGNSA. This CDR3 has 15 amino acids. The DNA of the CDR3 is TGTGCCAGCAGCTTAGGCCCGGGACAGCAAGGGGAGCAGTACTTC. This codes for CASSLGPGQQGEQYF.

This clone has just a few counts. This chain uses TRBV13 with TRBJ1-2; possible D gene TRBD1, 5 bases. Germline assignment: CDR1 PRHDT and CDR2 FYEKMQ (reference sequence). V dropped 0 bases and J dropped 8 bases, with 16 bases sitting between them. The CDR3 is 15 amino acids. The DNA of the CDR3 is TGTGCCAGCAGCTTAGGCAGGGCTGCTGTAGAGGGCTACACCTTC. Residues: CASSLGRAAVEGYTF.

This chain uses TRBV5-4 with TRBJ2-3; the D call may be TRBD1 or TRBD2 (5 bases each). The V gene's germline CDR1 is SGHNT and CDR2 YYREEE (reference sequence). CDR3 length: 15 amino acids. V shed 10 bases and J shed 3 bases, with 21 bases lying between them. Here the CDR3 DNA reads TGTGCCGGAGCTTGGGCAGGGCAGCGGACAGATACGCAGTATTTT. This translates into CAGAWAGQRTDTQYF.

V gene TRBV6-5 combines with J gene TRBJ1-6; D perhaps matches TRBD1 (6 bases). The germline gives CDR1 MNHEY, CDR2 SVGAGI. The V gene lost 2 bases and the J gene lost 8 bases, with 16 bases spanning the gap. The CDR3 consists of 16 residues. CDR3 protein: CASSYEQGRGDSPLHF. The CDR3 nucleotides read TGTGCCAGCAGTTACGAACAGGGCAGGGGTGATTCACCCCTCCACTTT.

This clone showed up just once. The chain is built from TRBV7-2 and TRBJ2-2; D perhaps matches TRBD1 (7 bases). This CDR3 contains 15 residues. V was clipped by 6 bases and J by 4 bases, with 15 bases between them. The germline gives CDR1 SGHTA, CDR2 FQGNSA. The CDR3 here is CASREGAPGTGELFF. CDR3 nucleotides: TGTGCCAGCAGGGAGGGGGCGCCGGGCACCGGGGAGCTGTTTTTT.

The genes are TRBV27 and TRBJ2-1; the D gene is possibly TRBD1 (6 bases). V was pared by 10 bases and J by 2 bases, with 9 bases between. CDR3 length equals 12 residues. Germline V gene lookup returns CDR1 MNHEY and CDR2 SMNVEV (reference sequence). CDR3 amino acids: CATGEPYNEQFF. For the CDR3, the DNA is TGTGCCACAGGGGAACCCTACAATGAGCAGTTCTTC.

This clone appeared a few times. This chain joins TRBV6-1 and TRBJ1-2, with a tentative D call TRBD1 (5 bases). CDR3 size: 13 residues. The germline V and J ends were trimmed by 4 bases and 8 bases, with 14 bases remaining between them. Germline-derived CDR1 and CDR2 are MNHNS and SASEGT. Here the CDR3 reads CASSVRQPYGYTF. Here the CDR3 DNA reads TGTGCCAGCAGTGTGCGACAGCCCTACGGCTACACCTTC.

The CDR3 coding sequence is TGTGCCAGCAGCTTAGCCGACAGCTACGAGCAGTACTTC. Translated: CASSLADSYEQYF. The genes are TRBV7-9 and TRBJ2-7; a weak D match, TRBD1 (5 bases). The germline V gene has CDR1 SEHNR and CDR2 FQNEAQ (reference sequence). The CDR3 length is 13 residues. V shed 0 bases and J shed 3 bases, with 6 bases lying between them.

J is TRBJ2-7 and V is TRBV11-1, with D perhaps matching TRBD1 (5 bases). Per germline, CDR1 SGHAT and CDR2 FQDESV (reference sequence). V was cut by 0 bases and J by 2 bases, with 11 bases left in between. The CDR3 spans 15 residues. The CDR3 here is CASSLAEDITYEQYF. The CDR3 nucleotides are TGTGCCAGCAGCTTAGCTGAGGACATCACCTACGAGCAGTACTTC.

The chain links TRBV6-1 to TRBJ2-5; D might be TRBD2 (5 bases). CDR3 length: 15 amino acids. Between the trimmed V and J ends, which lost 3 bases and 5 bases, there was a span of 16 bases. Germline CDR1 reads MNHNS; CDR2 reads SASEGT. The CDR3 region has the DNA TGTGCCAGCAGTGACACTCTCGGAAGCGGCGAGACCCAGTACTTC. Translated, it gives CASSDTLGSGETQYF.

The rearrangement uses TRBV18 and TRBJ1-3, with no clear D. Germline CDR1 is KGHSH and CDR2 is LQKENI. Trimming pared 2 bases from V and 0 bases from J, leaving 5 bases between. CDR3 length: 14 residues. The CDR3 sequence: CASSPANSGNTIYF. CDR3 coding DNA: TGTGCCAGCTCACCAGCTAACTCTGGAAACACCATATATTTT.

The rearrangement uses TRBV7-2 and TRBJ2-5; the D gene is possibly TRBD1 (5 bases). The CDR3 covers 16 residues. The germline gives CDR1 SGHTA, CDR2 FQGNSA. V dropped 1 base and J dropped 2 bases, with 14 bases sitting between them. The DNA for the CDR3 is TGTGCCAGCAGCTTAGGCAATGGACATCTTCAAGAGACCCAGTACTTC. It translates to CASSLGNGHLQETQYF.

In its sample, this clone was seen a few times. This sequence joins TRBV5-1 and TRBJ1-1, with TRBD1 identical over 8 bases. The CDR3 spans 14 residues. The V and J ends lost 4 bases and 1 base, in that order; junction bases with no gene match: 3. Germline CDR1 and CDR2: SGHRS and YFSETQ. This chain's CDR3 is CASSLDRANTEAFF. CDR3 DNA sequence: TGCGCCAGCAGCCTGGACAGGGCGAACACTGAAGCTTTCTTT.

In DNA, the CDR3 is TGTGCCAGCAGCCTGAATGCCCAGGGGGCTAATGAAAAACTGTTTTTT. It translates to CASSLNAQGANEKLFF. The chain carries TRBV11-2 and TRBJ1-4; 7 positions agree with TRBD1. Germline trimming cut 5 bases from V and 3 bases from J; bases unmatched to any gene: 9. The CDR3 spans 16 residues. CDR1 is SGHAT, CDR2 FQNNGV, per germline.

This chain links TRBV7-8 with TRBJ2-7; D could derive from TRBD1 or TRBD2 (6 bases each). The V end was cut by 4 bases, the J end by 4 bases, with 11 bases between. The CDR3 runs to 13 residues. Germline V gives CDR1 SGHVS, CDR2 FQNEAQ. The CDR3 DNA follows: TGTGCCAGCAGCTGGGGGGCAGAGTACGAGCAGTACTTC. Its protein is CASSWGAEYEQYF.